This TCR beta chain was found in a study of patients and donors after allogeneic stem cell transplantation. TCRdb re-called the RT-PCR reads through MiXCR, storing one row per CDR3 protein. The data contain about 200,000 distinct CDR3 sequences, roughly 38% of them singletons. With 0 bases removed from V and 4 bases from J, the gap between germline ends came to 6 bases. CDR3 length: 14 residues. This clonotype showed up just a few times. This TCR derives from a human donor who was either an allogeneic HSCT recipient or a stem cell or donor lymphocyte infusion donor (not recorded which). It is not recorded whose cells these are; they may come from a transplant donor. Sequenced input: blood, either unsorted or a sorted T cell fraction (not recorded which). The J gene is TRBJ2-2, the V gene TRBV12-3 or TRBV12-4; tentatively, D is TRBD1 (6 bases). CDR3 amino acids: CASSLADSTGELFF. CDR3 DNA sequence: TGTGCCAGCAGTTTAGCGGACAGCACCGGGGAGCTGTTTTTT.